This TCR beta chain was found in a study of beta chain features in type 1 diabetes. Looking at the study overall: No age, gender or cell yield differences were seen between patients and healthy donors.

Expressed TCRB transcripts got sequenced, as all isolated RNA was reverse transcribed. Here immunoSEQ multiplex PCR was the method, and the copy in TCRdb shows in-frame clones only, minus some. The sample holds roughly 160,000 clones, 6.5% to 8.5% seen once. Findings and limits, study-wide: A moderate, significant TCRB CDR3 shortening appeared in type 1 diabetes across four CD4+ subsets. A possible short-template PCR bias applies equally to patients and controls. Over-representation of high TCR-expressing cells was a possible consequence of cDNA sequencing.

Once sorted, every population was more than 95% pure. This clone was found many times. Its antigen is undetermined. V gave up 4 bases and J gave up 7 bases, with 8 bases separating them. Germline V gene lookup returns CDR1 MDHEN and CDR2 SYDVKM. The CDR3 is 13 amino acids. Sequences were obtained from central memory CD4+ T cells from blood. The rearrangement links TRBV28 to TRBJ1-6; D is ambiguous. The receptor was isolated from a man aged 18 to 35 with type 1 diabetes. CDR3 region: CASSSQENSPLHF. The CDR3 DNA follows: TGTGCCAGCAGTTCCCAGGAAAATTCACCCCTCCACTTT.